The clone carrying this T cell receptor beta chain was counted only a few times. What it binds is unknown. The sample belongs to a study of CD8 T cells in ankylosing spondylitis. Broader study findings: Fewer than 10 highly homologous variants formed a TCR beta motif that appeared characteristic of ankylosing spondylitis blood.

TCRdb reprocessed the 5' RACE reads via MiXCR and lists one record per CDR3 protein. The repertoire holds 250,000 to 350,000 distinct CDR3 sequences, with 20% as singletons. CDR1 DFQATT and CDR2 SNEGSKA come from the germline V gene (reference sequence). The CDR3 loop spans 20 amino acids. The V gene end was trimmed by 1 base and the J gene end by 1 base; junction bases not matched to a gene: 17. The source material was blood, either unsorted or a sorted T cell fraction (not recorded which). This TCR came from a male donor with ankylosing spondylitis or in good health (not recorded which). The chain recombines TRBV20-1 with TRBJ2-1, with 9 positions matching TRBD2. CDR3: CSARVPVTIAGVSSYNEQFF. CDR3 sequence (DNA): TGCAGTGCTAGAGTCCCGGTTACTATAGCGGGGGTCAGTTCCTACAATGAGCAGTTCTTC.